Following are 6 T cell receptor beta chains from one sample sequenced in a study of shared clonotypes between healthy human individuals. Some clones are missing from TCRdb's copy, which holds only in-frame ones; the method was immunoSEQ multiplex PCR. Counted here are about 1,500,000 clones, about 96% occurring once; the ten biggest clones make up over 1%. The sample taken for sequencing was naive CD4+ T cells sorted from blood. Subset of the sample: CD45RA+ positively selected. The receptors were sampled from a man aged 25-45 years in good health.

This chain links TRBV5-4 with TRBJ2-2; D remains ambiguous. The length of the CDR3 is 12 residues. Trimming pared 1 base from V and 7 bases from J, leaving 5 bases between. Germline V CDR1 and CDR2: SGHNT, YYREEE (reference sequence). CDR3 region: CASSLPLGELFF. Written as DNA, the CDR3 is TGTGCCAGCAGCTTGCCCCTCGGGGAGCTGTTTTTT.

Only one count was recorded for this clone. The rearrangement uses TRBV19 and TRBJ1-5; 7 nucleotides line up with TRBD1. The V and J ends lost 3 bases and 5 bases, in that order; junction bases with no gene match: 16. The length of the CDR3 is 18 residues. Per germline, CDR1 LNHDA and CDR2 SQIVND (reference sequence). The CDR3 DNA is TGTGCCAGTAGTATCTTCTCAATGACAGGGAAGGAGTATCAGCCCCAGCATTTT. It codes for CASSIFSMTGKEYQPQHF.

This sequence joins TRBV27 and TRBJ2-2; 9 positions match TRBD2. The CDR3 spans 15 residues. Germline V gene lookup returns CDR1 MNHEY and CDR2 SMNVEV (reference sequence). Trimming removed 5 bases from V and 5 bases from J; junction bases left unmatched: 6. CDR3 loop: CASSRSGSGTGELFF. In DNA form, the CDR3 reads TGTGCCAGCAGTCGTAGCGGGAGCGGGACCGGGGAGCTGTTTTTT.

In the case of this clone: A junction boundary mismatches the germline segment, possibly from a read error. The V call is TRBV27, the J call TRBJ1-4; 8 bases fit TRBD1. Per the germline V gene, CDR1 is MNHEY and CDR2 is SMNVEV (reference sequence). This CDR3 has 13 amino acids. DNA of the CDR3: TGTGCCAGCAGTTTTGGACAGGGTAAAAATCTGTTTTTT. Protein sequence: CASSFGQGKNLFF.

The chain recombines TRBV4-1 with TRBJ1-1; D may be TRBD1 (5 bases). The CDR3 sequence is 14 residues long. With 3 bases removed from V and 3 bases from J, the gap between germline ends came to 11 bases. Germline V gene data show CDR1 as MGHRA and CDR2 as YSYEKL. CDR3 coding DNA: TGCGCCAGCAGCCAGACAGCCGTCGACACTGAAGCTTTCTTT. Amino acids: CASSQTAVDTEAFF.

The CDR3 loop is CASSLPGEANEKLFF. DNA for the CDR3: TGTGCCAGCAGCTTACCAGGAGAGGCTAATGAAAAACTGTTTTTT. This chain uses TRBV7-9 with TRBJ1-4; no reliable D call. The CDR3 is 15 amino acids. From germline, CDR1 is SEHNR and CDR2 FQNEAQ (reference sequence). The germline V and J ends were trimmed by 2 bases and 3 bases, with 10 bases remaining between them.